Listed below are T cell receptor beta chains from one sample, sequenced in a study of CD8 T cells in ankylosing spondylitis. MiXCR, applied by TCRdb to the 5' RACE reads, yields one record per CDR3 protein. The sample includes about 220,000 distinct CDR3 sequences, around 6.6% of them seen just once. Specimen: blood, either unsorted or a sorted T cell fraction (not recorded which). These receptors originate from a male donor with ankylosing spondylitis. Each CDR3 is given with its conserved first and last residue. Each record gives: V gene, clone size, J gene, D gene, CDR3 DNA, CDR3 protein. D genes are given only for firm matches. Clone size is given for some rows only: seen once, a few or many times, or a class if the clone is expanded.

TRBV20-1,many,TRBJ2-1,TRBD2,TGCAGTGCCGGGACTAGCGGTCGGTTCTTC,CSAGTSGRFF
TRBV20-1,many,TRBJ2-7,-,TGCAGTGCCGACCAATCCACGGAGTATTTATTGACCTACGAGCAGTACTTC,CSADQSTEYLLTYEQYF
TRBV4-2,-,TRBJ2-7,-,TGTGCCAGCAGCCACGGACAGATCTACGAGCAGTACTTC,CASSHGQIYEQYF
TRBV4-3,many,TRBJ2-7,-,TGCGCCAGCAGCCAAGATATCGGGGGCTTCTACGAGCAGTACTTC,CASSQDIGGFYEQYF
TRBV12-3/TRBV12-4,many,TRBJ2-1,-,TGTGCCAGCAGTTTAAAGTTCTTC,CASSLKFF
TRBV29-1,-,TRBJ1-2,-,TGCAGCGTTGAAGGAGGGTTTCCGTATGGCTACACCTTC,CSVEGGFPYGYTF
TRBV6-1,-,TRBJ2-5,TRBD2,TGTGCCAGCAGCGATCGACTAGCGGGAGAATTCGAGACCCAGTACTTC,CASSDRLAGEFETQYF
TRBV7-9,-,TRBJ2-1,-,TGTGCCAGCAGGGATACTAAAAGTGAGCAGTTCTTC,CASRDTKSEQFF
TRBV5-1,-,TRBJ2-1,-,TGCGCCAGCAGCTTTCTGCCGAGGGGTTCCTACAATGAGCAGTTCTTC,CASSFLPRGSYNEQFF
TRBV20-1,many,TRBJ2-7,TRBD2,TGCAGTGCTAGATCCCGGGGAGGGATGGCCTACGAGCAGTACTTC,CSARSRGGMAYEQYF
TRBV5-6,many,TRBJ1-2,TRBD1,TGTGCCAGCAGATGGGACAGGGGGCTTGGCTACACCTTC,CASRWDRGLGYTF
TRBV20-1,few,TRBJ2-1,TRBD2,TGCAGTGCTAGGTTAGCGGGGGGGTCCTACAATGAGCAGTTCTTC,CSARLAGGSYNEQFF
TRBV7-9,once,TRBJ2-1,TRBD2,TGTGCCAACGGGGCGGGAGGCCCCTACAATGAGCAGTTCTTC,CANGAGGPYNEQFF
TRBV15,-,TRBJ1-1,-,TGTGCCACCAGCAGGCCTGAGACTGAAGCTTTCTTT,CATSRPETEAFF
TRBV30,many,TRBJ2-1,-,TGTGCCTGGAGTGTAAAACAGAATGAGCAGTTCTTC,CAWSVKQNEQFF
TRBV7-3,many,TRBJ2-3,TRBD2,TGTGCCAGCAGCTCTAGCGGGGGGGCCCTAGATACGCAGTATTTT,CASSSSGGALDTQYF
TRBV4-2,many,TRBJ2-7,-,TGTGCCAGCAGCCAAGAGGACAGCTCCTACGAGCAGTACTTC,CASSQEDSSYEQYF
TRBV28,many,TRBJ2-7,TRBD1,TGTGCCAGCAGTTGGACAGGGACCGCGCGAGAGCAGTACTTC,CASSWTGTAREQYF
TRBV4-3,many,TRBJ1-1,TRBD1,TGCGCCAGCAGCCAAGATAGGGGGACAGCAAGAGATGAAGCTTTCTTT,CASSQDRGTARDEAFF
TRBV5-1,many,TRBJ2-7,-,TGCGCCAGCAGCTTAAGCCCCGGGACGCGGACCTACGAGCAGTACTTC,CASSLSPGTRTYEQYF
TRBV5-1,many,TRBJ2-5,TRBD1,TGCGCCAGCAGCCTTAGCAGGGGGGAGACCCAGTACTTC,CASSLSRGETQYF
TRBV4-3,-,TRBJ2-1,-,TGCGCCAGCAGCCAAGAGACAGCTCCCTACAATGAGCAGTTCTTC,CASSQETAPYNEQFF
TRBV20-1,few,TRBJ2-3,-,TGCAGTGCTAGAGTACTAGGGCTGCTCACAGATACGCAGTATTTT,CSARVLGLLTDTQYF
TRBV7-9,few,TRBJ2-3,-,TGTGCCAGCAGCTCTATAGCGGTAACTAGCACAGATACGCAGTATTTT,CASSSIAVTSTDTQYF
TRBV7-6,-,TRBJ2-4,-,TGTGCCAGCAGTCCGAGAGGCAAAAACATTCAGTACTTC,CASSPRGKNIQYF
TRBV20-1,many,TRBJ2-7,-,TGCAGTGCCTTGGAGAGATCCTACGAGCAGTACTTC,CSALERSYEQYF
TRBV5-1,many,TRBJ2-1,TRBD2,TGCGCCAGCAGCGTGGTGACTAGCCTATTGTCCGATGAGCAGTTCTTC,CASSVVTSLLSDEQFF
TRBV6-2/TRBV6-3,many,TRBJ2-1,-,TGTGCCAGCGGCTTACAGGGTGCCTACAATGAGCAGTTCTTC,CASGLQGAYNEQFF
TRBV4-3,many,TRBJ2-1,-,TGCGCCAGCAGCCAAGACGTCTTGGCTAGTAGTCCCTACAATGAGCAGTTCTTC,CASSQDVLASSPYNEQFF
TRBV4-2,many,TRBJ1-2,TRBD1,TGTGCCAGCAGCCAAGATCTGAGGGGGCTTGGTGGCTACACCTTC,CASSQDLRGLGGYTF
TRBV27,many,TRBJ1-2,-,TGTGCCAGCAGCAGCACCGGGACGTCGTTCTTTTATGGCTACACCTTC,CASSSTGTSFFYGYTF
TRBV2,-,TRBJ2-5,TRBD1,TGTGCCAGCAGCGACCCAGGGGGAATAGAGACCCAGTACTTC,CASSDPGGIETQYF